Below, 19 T cell receptor beta chains from the same sample are listed, as sequenced in a study of blood T cell repertoires in COVID-19. Some clones are missing from TCRdb's copy, which holds only in-frame ones; the method was immunoSEQ multiplex PCR. In the table there are under 200,000 clones, around 86% of which are singletons. The sample comprised peripheral blood. The receptors come from a woman at least 80 years old in a cohort sampled during active or convalescent COVID-19.

This rearrangement joins TRBV7-2 to TRBJ2-1, with 9 bases that match TRBD2. The V gene's germline CDR1 is SGHTA and CDR2 FQGNSA. This CDR3 is built from 15 residues. The V and J ends lost 4 bases and 9 bases, in that order; junction bases with no gene match: 10. The CDR3 DNA is TGTGCCAGCAGCTCCCCGGGACTAGCTTATATTGAGCAGTTCTTC. This encodes CASSSPGLAYIEQFF.

The chain recombines TRBV7-2 with TRBJ1-6; 8 bases map to TRBD1. From germline, CDR1 is SGHTA and CDR2 FQGNSA. V shed 3 bases, J shed 10 bases, and the junction held 5 bases outside the gene matches. This CDR3 region has 14 residues. In nucleotides, the CDR3 is TGTGCCAGCAGCTTCGACAGGGGAGGCTCACCCCTCCACTTT. Protein sequence: CASSFDRGGSPLHF.

The rearrangement joins TRBV4-1 to TRBJ1-5; 7 nucleotides line up with TRBD1. The V gene end was trimmed by 4 bases and the J gene end by 5 bases; junction bases not matched to a gene: 20. The germline CDR1 and CDR2 sequences are MGHRA and YSYEKL. The CDR3 sequence is 19 residues long. CDR3 sequence (DNA): TGCGCCAGCAGCCGAGACCCCGGGACAGTGGCTTCGGGGTATCAGCCCCAGCATTTT. This codes for CASSRDPGTVASGYQPQHF.

The chain employs TRBV10-3 and TRBJ1-5; 9 bases agree with TRBD1. Germline CDR1 reads ENHRY; CDR2 reads SYGVKD. This CDR3 comprises 15 residues. The V segment lost 7 bases and the J segment 6 bases; nucleotides outside the gene matches: 10. This CDR3 reads CAIKRDRAVSQPQHF. The DNA for the CDR3 is TGTGCCATCAAGCGGGACAGGGCCGTCAGTCAGCCCCAGCATTTT.

The gene calls are TRBV9 and TRBJ2-1; the D gene is possibly TRBD1 (5 bases). Germline CDR1 and CDR2: SGDLS and YYNGEE. V lost 3 bases to trimming and J lost 0 bases, with 10 bases between them. The length of the CDR3 is 15 residues. The CDR3 DNA reads TGTGCCAGCAGCGCCCGACAGTACTCCTACAATGAGCAGTTCTTC. As protein: CASSARQYSYNEQFF. Using reference TRBV9 and TRBJ2-1 for the parts outside the CDR3, the full variable domain is DSGVTQTPKHLITATGQRVTLRCSPRSGDLSVYWYQQSLDQGLQFLIQYYNGEERAKGNILERFSAQQFPDLHSELNLSSLELGDSALYFCASSARQYSYNEQFFGPGTRLTVL.

V is TRBV7-6 and J is TRBJ2-3, with a tentative D call TRBD2 (6 bases). Trimming shortened V by 1 base and J by 5 bases, and 13 bases separated the two germline ends. This CDR3 has 15 amino acids. Germline loops: CDR1 SGHVS, CDR2 FNYEAQ. CDR3 in DNA: TGTGCCAGCAGCTTAGAGGAGAATAGCGGAGATACGCAGTATTTT. Translation gives CASSLEENSGDTQYF.

The genes are TRBV30 and TRBJ1-3, with D maybe TRBD1 (6 bases). The V end lost 3 bases, the J end lost 0 bases, and 12 bases lay between the germline ends. The CDR3 extends over 15 amino acids. The germline V gene encodes CDR1 GTSNPN and CDR2 SVGIG (reference sequence). CDR3 sequence (DNA): TGTGCCTGGAGCCGAGGACAGAGCTCTGGAAACACCATATATTTT. This codes for CAWSRGQSSGNTIYF.

The chain combines TRBV20-1 with TRBJ2-3; weak D call: TRBD2 (7 bases). The germline V gene has CDR1 DFQATT and CDR2 SNEGSKA (reference sequence). The CDR3 runs 16 residues. V lost 3 bases and J lost 1, with 17 bases in between. The CDR3 DNA is TGCAGTGCTAGTGATCCTGGGGGGGCCCGCACAGATACGCAGTATTTT. Its translation is CSASDPGGARTDTQYF.

This clone was picked up one time. The chain carries TRBV18 and TRBJ2-5; D gene unclear. V shed 6 bases and J shed 5 bases, with 16 bases lying between them. Germline-derived CDR1 and CDR2 are KGHSH and LQKENI. CDR3 size: 14 residues. The chain's CDR3 is CASSPDITRETQYF. CDR3 coding DNA: TGTGCCAGCTCTCCTGACATCACCCGGGAGACCCAGTACTTC.

V gene TRBV3-1 (or the pseudogene TRBV3-2) combines with J gene TRBJ1-2; 11 bases line up with TRBD1. After removal of 4 bases from V and 3 bases from J, the junction contained 13 bases not matched to a gene. Germline-derived CDR1 and CDR2 are LGHDT and YNNKEL (reference sequence). CDR3 length equals 18 residues. The CDR3 here is CASSPYPDRGRNDYGYTF. CDR3 in DNA: TGTGCCAGCAGCCCCTATCCGGACAGGGGGCGCAACGACTATGGCTACACCTTC.

With respect to this clone: The junction does not match germline at one end; this may be a read error. The V and J genes are TRBV18 and TRBJ1-1; D remains ambiguous. The germline gives CDR1 KGHSH, CDR2 LQKENI. There are 13 residues in the CDR3. The CDR3 sequence: CASSPTLRTESFF. For the CDR3, the DNA is TGTGCCAGCTCACCGACTCTGCGCACTGAATCTTTCTTT.

This chain uses TRBV5-1 with TRBJ2-1, with 9 bases identical to TRBD2. The V gene end was trimmed by 4 bases and the J gene end by 1 base; junction bases not matched to a gene: 9. Germline V CDR1 and CDR2: SGHRS, YFSETQ. This CDR3 region has 17 residues. The CDR3 DNA reads TGCGCCAGCAGCCGGGGTTTACTAGCGGGTTCCTACAATGAGCAGTTCTTC. Protein: CASSRGLLAGSYNEQFF.

This clone was counted a single time. The J gene is TRBJ1-2, the V gene TRBV2, with 10 positions matching TRBD1. This CDR3 comprises 15 residues. CDR1 and CDR2 (germline): SNHLY, FYNNEI. V shed 7 bases and J 5 bases; nucleotides not matched to a gene: 10. Here the CDR3 reads CASKEGTGVNYGYTF. The DNA for the CDR3 is TGTGCCAGCAAGGAAGGGACAGGGGTTAATTATGGCTACACCTTC.

The chain uses TRBV3-1 (or the pseudogene TRBV3-2) and TRBJ1-4; TRBD1 agrees at 8 bases. Trimming removed 4 bases from V and 3 bases from J; junction bases left unmatched: 7. CDR3 length: 16 residues. Germline CDR1 and CDR2: LGHDT and YNNKEL (reference sequence). CDR3 DNA: TGTGCCAGCAGCCCGTTTAGGACAGGGTCTAATGAAAAACTGTTTTTT. Encoded protein: CASSPFRTGSNEKLFF.

The chain couples TRBV12-3 or TRBV12-4 to TRBJ1-1; 7 positions agree with TRBD1. J was trimmed by 5 bases and V by 6 bases; bases with no gene match: 6. CDR3 size: 13 residues. The CDR3 DNA is TGTGCCAGCAGAACAGGGGAGCAAACTGAAGCTTTCTTT. It is translated as CASRTGEQTEAFF.

The sample holds one count of this clone. The rearrangement links TRBV10-1 to TRBJ2-1, with D unresolved. CDR3 length: 13 amino acids. Germline loops: CDR1 WNHNN, CDR2 SYGVQD (reference sequence). The germline V and J ends were trimmed by 5 bases and 0 bases, with 5 bases remaining between them. The CDR3 loop is CASSPTSYNEQFF. In DNA, the CDR3 is TGCGCCAGCAGTCCTACCTCCTACAATGAGCAGTTCTTC.

The sample holds a few counts of this clone. This CDR3 reads CASSRGRQAFLDTQYF. In nucleotides, the CDR3 is TGTGCCAGCTCACGGGGAAGACAGGCCTTTTTGGATACGCAGTATTTT. V is TRBV18 and J is TRBJ2-3, with TRBD1 as a possible D gene (6 bases). The ends were cut back, 4 bases at V and 6 bases at J, with 20 bases in the middle. The CDR3 sequence is 16 residues long. Germline CDR1 is KGHSH and CDR2 is LQKENI.

In this sample, this clone turned up a few times. This sequence joins TRBV30 and TRBJ2-5; 7 bases are shared with TRBD1. Trimming cost V 0 bases and J 5 bases; bases outside gene matches: 3. The CDR3 sequence is 13 residues long. The germline V gene has CDR1 GTSNPN and CDR2 SVGIG (reference sequence). CDR3 DNA sequence: TGTGCCTGGAGTGTACAGGGGTTGGAGACCCAGTACTTC. Translated: CAWSVQGLETQYF.

This clone has only a few counts. This rearrangement joins TRBV29-1 to TRBJ2-3, with TRBD2 as a possible D gene (6 bases). Deletions cut 2 bases from V and 7 bases from J, with 13 bases between. The CDR3 spans 13 residues. Germline CDR1 SQVTM, CDR2 ANQGSEA. CDR3 in amino acids: CSVEQEGRNTQYF. The CDR3 DNA follows: TGCAGCGTTGAACAGGAGGGTAGAAATACGCAGTATTTT.